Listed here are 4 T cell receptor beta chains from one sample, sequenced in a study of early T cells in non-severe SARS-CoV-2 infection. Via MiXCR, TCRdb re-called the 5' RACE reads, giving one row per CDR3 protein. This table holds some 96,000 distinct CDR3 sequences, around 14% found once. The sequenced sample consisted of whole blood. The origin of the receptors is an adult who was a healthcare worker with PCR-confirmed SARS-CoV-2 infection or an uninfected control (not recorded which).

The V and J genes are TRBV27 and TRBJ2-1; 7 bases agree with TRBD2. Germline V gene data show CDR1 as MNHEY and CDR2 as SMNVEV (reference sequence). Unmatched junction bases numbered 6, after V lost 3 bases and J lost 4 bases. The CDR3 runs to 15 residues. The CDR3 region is CASSLGGRPYNEQFF. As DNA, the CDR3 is TGTGCCAGCAGTTTGGGAGGGAGGCCTTACAATGAGCAGTTCTTC.

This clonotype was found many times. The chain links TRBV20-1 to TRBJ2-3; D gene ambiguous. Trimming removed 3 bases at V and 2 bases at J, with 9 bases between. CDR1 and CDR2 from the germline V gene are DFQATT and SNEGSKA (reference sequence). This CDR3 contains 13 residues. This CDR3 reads CSASLVDTDTQYF. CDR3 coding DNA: TGCAGTGCTAGCCTAGTTGACACAGATACGCAGTATTTT.

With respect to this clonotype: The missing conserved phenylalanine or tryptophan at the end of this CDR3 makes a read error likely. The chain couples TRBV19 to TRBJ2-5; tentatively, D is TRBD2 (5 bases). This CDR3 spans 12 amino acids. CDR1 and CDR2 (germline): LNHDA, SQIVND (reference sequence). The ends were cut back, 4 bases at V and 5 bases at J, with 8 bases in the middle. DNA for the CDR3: TGTGCCAGTAGTACGGACTTTGAGACCCAGTACCTC. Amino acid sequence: CASSTDFETQYL.

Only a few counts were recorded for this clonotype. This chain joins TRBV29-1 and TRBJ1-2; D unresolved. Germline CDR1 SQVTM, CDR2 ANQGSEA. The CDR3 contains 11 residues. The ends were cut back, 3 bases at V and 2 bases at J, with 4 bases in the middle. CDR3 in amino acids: CSVDGNYGYTF. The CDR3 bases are TGCAGCGTTGACGGCAACTATGGCTACACCTTC.